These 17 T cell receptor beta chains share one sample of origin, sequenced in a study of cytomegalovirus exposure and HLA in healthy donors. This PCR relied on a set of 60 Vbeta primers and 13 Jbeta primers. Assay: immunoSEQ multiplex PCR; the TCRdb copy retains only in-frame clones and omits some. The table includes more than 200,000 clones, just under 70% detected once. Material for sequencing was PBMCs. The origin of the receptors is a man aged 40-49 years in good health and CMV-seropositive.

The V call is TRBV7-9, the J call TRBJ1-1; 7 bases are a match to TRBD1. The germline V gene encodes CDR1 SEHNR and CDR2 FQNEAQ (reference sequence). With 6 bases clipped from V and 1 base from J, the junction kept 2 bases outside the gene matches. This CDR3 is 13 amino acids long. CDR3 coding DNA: TGTGCCAGCAGAACAGGGGAGAACACTGAAGCTTTCTTT. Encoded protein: CASRTGENTEAFF.

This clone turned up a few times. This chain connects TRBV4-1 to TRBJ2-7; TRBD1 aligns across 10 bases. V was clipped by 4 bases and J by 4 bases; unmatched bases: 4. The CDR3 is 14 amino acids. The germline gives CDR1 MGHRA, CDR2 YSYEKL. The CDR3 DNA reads TGCGCCAGCAGCCCGGGGACAGGGGAGTACGAGCAGTACTTC. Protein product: CASSPGTGEYEQYF.

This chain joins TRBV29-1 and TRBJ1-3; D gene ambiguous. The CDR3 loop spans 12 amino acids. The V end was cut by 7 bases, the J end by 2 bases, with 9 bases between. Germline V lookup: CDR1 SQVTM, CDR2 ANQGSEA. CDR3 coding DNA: TGCAGCGCTATCTCCCCTGGAAACACCATATATTTT. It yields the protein CSAISPGNTIYF.

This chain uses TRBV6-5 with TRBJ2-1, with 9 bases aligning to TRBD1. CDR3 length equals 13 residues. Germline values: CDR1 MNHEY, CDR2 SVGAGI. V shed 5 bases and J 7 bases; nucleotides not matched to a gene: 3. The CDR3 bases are TGTGCCAGCAGTACAGGGGGCCAAAATGAGCAGTTCTTC. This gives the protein CASSTGGQNEQFF.

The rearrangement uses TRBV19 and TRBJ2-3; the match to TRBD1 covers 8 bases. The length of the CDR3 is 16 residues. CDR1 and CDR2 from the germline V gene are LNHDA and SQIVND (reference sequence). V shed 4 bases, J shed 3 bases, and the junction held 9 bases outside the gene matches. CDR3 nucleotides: TGTGCCAGTAGTACAAGGGACAGGACCTATACAGATACGCAGTATTTT. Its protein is CASSTRDRTYTDTQYF.

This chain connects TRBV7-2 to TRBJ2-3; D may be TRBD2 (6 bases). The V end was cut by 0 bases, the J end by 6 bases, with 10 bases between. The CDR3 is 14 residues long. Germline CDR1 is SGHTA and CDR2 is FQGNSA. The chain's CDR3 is CASSLARDQDTQYF. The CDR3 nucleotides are TGTGCCAGCAGCTTAGCGCGGGACCAGGATACGCAGTATTTT.

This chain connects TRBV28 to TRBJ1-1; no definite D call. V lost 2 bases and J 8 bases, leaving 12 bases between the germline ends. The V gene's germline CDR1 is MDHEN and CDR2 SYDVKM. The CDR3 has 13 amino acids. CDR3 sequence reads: CASSLAQSLEAFF. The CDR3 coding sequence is TGTGCCAGCAGTTTAGCACAGTCCTTGGAAGCTTTCTTT.

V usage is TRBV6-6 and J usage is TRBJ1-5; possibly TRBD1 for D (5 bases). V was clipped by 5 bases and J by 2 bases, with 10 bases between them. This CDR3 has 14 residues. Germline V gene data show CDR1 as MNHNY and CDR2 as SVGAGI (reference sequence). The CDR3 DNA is TGTGCCAGCAGTAGCCCACAGGGCAATCAGCCCCAGCATTTT. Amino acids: CASSSPQGNQPQHF.

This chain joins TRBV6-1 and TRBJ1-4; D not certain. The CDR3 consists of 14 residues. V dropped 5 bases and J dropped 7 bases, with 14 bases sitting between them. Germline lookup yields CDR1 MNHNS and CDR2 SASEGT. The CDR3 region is CASSSRGWGEKLFF. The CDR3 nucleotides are TGTGCCAGCAGTTCCCGGGGTTGGGGTGAAAAACTGTTTTTT.

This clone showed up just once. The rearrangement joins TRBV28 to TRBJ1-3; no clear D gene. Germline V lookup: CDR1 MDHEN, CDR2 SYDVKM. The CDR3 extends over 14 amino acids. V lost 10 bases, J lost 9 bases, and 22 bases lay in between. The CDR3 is CATHPRIPGSTIYF. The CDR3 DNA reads TGTGCCACTCACCCTCGGATTCCCGGGAGCACCATATATTTT.

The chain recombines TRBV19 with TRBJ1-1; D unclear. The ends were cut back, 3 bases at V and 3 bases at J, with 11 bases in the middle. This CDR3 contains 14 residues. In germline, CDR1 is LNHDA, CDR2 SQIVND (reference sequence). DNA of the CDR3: TGTGCCAGTAGTATTAGAATCACCCACACTGAAGCTTTCTTT. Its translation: CASSIRITHTEAFF.

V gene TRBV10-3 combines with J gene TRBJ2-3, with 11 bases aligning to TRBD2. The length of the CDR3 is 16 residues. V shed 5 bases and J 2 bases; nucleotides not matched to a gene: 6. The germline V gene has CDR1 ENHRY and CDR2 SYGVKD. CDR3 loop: CAISTTSGVITDTQYF. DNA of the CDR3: TGTGCCATCAGTACGACTAGCGGGGTTATCACAGATACGCAGTATTTT.

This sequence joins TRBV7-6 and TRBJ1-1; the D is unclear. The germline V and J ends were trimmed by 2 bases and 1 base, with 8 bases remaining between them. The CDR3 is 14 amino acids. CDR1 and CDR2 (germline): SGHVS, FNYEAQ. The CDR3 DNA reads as TGTGCCAGCAGCTTAAGAGGGCCGAACACTGAAGCTTTCTTT. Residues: CASSLRGPNTEAFF. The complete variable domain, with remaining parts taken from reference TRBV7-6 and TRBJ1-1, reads GAGVSQSPRYKVTKRGQDVALRCDPISGHVSLYWYRQALGQGPEFLTYFNYEAQQDKSGLPNDRFSAERPEGSISTLTIQRTEQRDSAMYRCASSLRGPNTEAFFGQGTRLTVV.

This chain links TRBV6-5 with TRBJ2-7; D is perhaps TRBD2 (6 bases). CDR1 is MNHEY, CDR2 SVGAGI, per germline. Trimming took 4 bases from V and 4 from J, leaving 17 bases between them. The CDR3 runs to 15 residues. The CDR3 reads CASSWGTGGFYEQYF. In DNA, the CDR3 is TGTGCCAGCAGTTGGGGGACTGGGGGGTTTTACGAGCAGTACTTC.

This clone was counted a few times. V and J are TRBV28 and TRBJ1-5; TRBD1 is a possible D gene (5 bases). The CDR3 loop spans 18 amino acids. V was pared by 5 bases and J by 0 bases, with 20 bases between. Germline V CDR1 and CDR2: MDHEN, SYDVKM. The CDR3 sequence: CASSPPPQGPYSNQPQHF. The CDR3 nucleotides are TGTGCCAGCAGTCCGCCCCCCCAGGGTCCCTATAGCAATCAGCCCCAGCATTTT.

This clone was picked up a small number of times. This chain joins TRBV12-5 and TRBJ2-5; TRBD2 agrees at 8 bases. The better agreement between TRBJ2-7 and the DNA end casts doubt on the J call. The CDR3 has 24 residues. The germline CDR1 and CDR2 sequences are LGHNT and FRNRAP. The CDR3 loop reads CASGLVLREGTGLAGPPSVYEQYF. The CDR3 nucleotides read TGTGCTAGTGGTTTGGTACTTAGGGAGGGAACAGGACTAGCCGGACCTCCTTCGGTATACGAGCAGTACTTC.

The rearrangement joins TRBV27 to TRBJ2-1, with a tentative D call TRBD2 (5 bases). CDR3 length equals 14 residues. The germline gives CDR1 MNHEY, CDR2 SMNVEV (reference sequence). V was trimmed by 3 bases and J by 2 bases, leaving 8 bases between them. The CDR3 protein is CASSLAGAYNEQFF. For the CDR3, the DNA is TGTGCCAGCAGTTTGGCCGGGGCCTACAATGAGCAGTTCTTC.